The next 23 T cell receptor beta chains were all read from a single sample in a study of cytomegalovirus exposure and HLA in healthy donors. With 60 Vbeta and 13 Jbeta primers, the PCR was carried out. This table comes from immunoSEQ multiplex PCR, and its TCRdb copy is limited to in-frame clones, with some not included. In the table there are roughly 160,000 clones, roughly 80% of which are singletons. Sequences were obtained from PBMCs. Receptors originate from a man aged 50 to 59 in good health and CMV-seropositive.

This clone occurred once. J is TRBJ2-3 and V is TRBV10-2; TRBD2 agrees at 10 bases. The trim removed 3 bases at V and 4 bases at J, leaving 7 bases unmatched. This CDR3 spans 16 amino acids. Germline CDR1 WSHSY, CDR2 SAAADI. The CDR3 region has the DNA TGCGCCAGCAGTGAATCCCGAACTAGCGGGGCAGATACGCAGTATTTT. Protein: CASSESRTSGADTQYF.

The rearrangement links TRBV27 to TRBJ1-5; no definite D call. The germline gives CDR1 MNHEY, CDR2 SMNVEV (reference sequence). The length of the CDR3 is 14 residues. Trimming took off 2 bases at V and 6 bases at J, with 11 bases between the two ends. CDR3 sequence: CASSLVLRGQPQHF. CDR3 in DNA: TGTGCCAGCAGTTTAGTTCTTCGGGGTCAGCCCCAGCATTTT.

The V call is TRBV7-3, the J call TRBJ2-1; 12 nucleotides agree with TRBD2. The CDR3 sequence is 14 residues long. Germline V gene sequence: CDR1 SGHTA, CDR2 FQGTGA. V lost 1 base to trimming and J lost 15 bases; unmatched junction nucleotides: 7. The CDR3 DNA reads as TGTGCCAGCAGCTTAATTCCTAGCGGGGGGGCCCTGTTCTTC. Protein: CASSLIPSGGALFF.

Note on this clone: Other DNA sequences in the sample encode the same CDR3. V is TRBV5-1 and J is TRBJ2-1, with TRBD1 identical over 7 bases. Germline V gene lookup returns CDR1 SGHRS and CDR2 YFSETQ. This CDR3 contains 14 residues. The trim removed 4 bases at V and 7 bases at J, leaving 8 bases unmatched. For the CDR3, the DNA is TGCGCCAGCAGCCCTGGGACAGACACAAATGAGCAGTTCTTC. Translation: CASSPGTDTNEQFF.

This clone was seen a few times. The V gene is TRBV9, the J gene TRBJ2-5, with D possibly TRBD2 on 6 matching bases. CDR3 length: 13 residues. Between the trimmed V and J ends, which lost 2 bases and 4 bases, there was a span of 9 bases. The V gene's germline CDR1 is SGDLS and CDR2 YYNGEE. DNA for the CDR3: TGTGCCAGCAGCGTCAGGCGGGGAGAGACCCAGTACTTC. Translation: CASSVRRGETQYF.

V usage is TRBV5-4 and J usage is TRBJ2-1, with a weak D call TRBD2 (6 bases). V lost 0 bases to trimming and J lost 2 bases, with 12 bases between them. The germline CDR1 and CDR2 sequences are SGHNT and YYREEE (reference sequence). This CDR3 is 16 amino acids long. The CDR3 protein is CASSLAGGATYNEQFF. CDR3 bases: TGTGCCAGCAGCTTGGCCGGCGGGGCAACCTACAATGAGCAGTTCTTC.

The genes are TRBV28 and TRBJ1-1, with D unresolved. V gave up 7 bases and J gave up 4 bases, with 19 bases separating them. The CDR3 is 15 residues long. Germline lookup yields CDR1 MDHEN and CDR2 SYDVKM. CDR3: CASISGSSSGTEAFF. The CDR3 nucleotides are TGTGCCAGCATCTCGGGGTCCTCTTCGGGCACTGAAGCTTTCTTT. Full variable domain (remainder filled in from reference TRBV28 and TRBJ1-1): DVKVTQSSRYLVKRTGEKVFLECVQDMDHENMFWYRQDPGLGLRLIYFSYDVKMKEKGDIPEGYSVSREKKERFSLILESASTNQTSMYLCASISGSSSGTEAFFGQGTRLTVV.

The chain has TRBV7-2 and TRBJ2-7, with 8 bases aligning to TRBD1. CDR3 length equals 16 residues. In germline, CDR1 is SGHTA, CDR2 FQGNSA. Trimming removed 5 bases from V and 1 base from J; junction bases left unmatched: 10. The CDR3 sequence is CASSHPGQVFSYEQYF. The DNA for the CDR3 is TGTGCCAGCAGCCACCCGGGACAGGTATTTTCCTACGAGCAGTACTTC. Supplemented by reference TRBV7-2 and TRBJ2-7, the full variable domain reads GAGVSQSPSNKVTEKGKDVELRCDPISGHTALYWYRQSLGQGLEFLIYFQGNSAPDKSGLPSDRFSAERTGGSVSTLTIQRTQQEDSAVYLCASSHPGQVFSYEQYFGPGTRLTVT.

This sequence joins TRBV19 and TRBJ2-4, with D maybe TRBD2 (6 bases). Germline assignment: CDR1 LNHDA and CDR2 SQIVND (reference sequence). The CDR3 consists of 13 residues. The ends were cut back, 4 bases at V and 6 bases at J, with 10 bases in the middle. CDR3 in amino acids: CASSSAGGNIQYF. CDR3 DNA: TGTGCCAGTAGTAGCGCCGGGGGAAACATTCAGTACTTC.

This chain links TRBV2 with TRBJ2-1; TRBD2 aligns across 8 bases. Germline V gene lookup returns CDR1 SNHLY and CDR2 FYNNEI. The CDR3 sequence is 15 residues long. The J segment lost 3 bases and the V segment lost 2 bases, leaving 3 bases of the junction unmatched. CDR3 sequence (DNA): TGTGCCAGCAGTGAAAGGCGGGGGGACTACAATGAGCAGTTCTTC. Encoded protein: CASSERRGDYNEQFF.

V is TRBV12-2 and J is TRBJ2-3; the table assigns TRBD1, which was not confirmed against the DNA. TRBV12-2 is a documented pseudogene. This CDR3 has 15 amino acids. CDR3 in DNA: TGTGCAAGTCGCCTAGGGACAGGGTGTGGGGATACGCAGTATTTT. It yields the protein CASRLGTGCGDTQYF.

This clone showed up just a few times. The rearrangement joins TRBV10-3 to TRBJ2-7, with 7 bases identical to TRBD2. Germline V gives CDR1 ENHRY, CDR2 SYGVKD. This CDR3 is built from 12 residues. J gave up 6 bases and V 4 bases, and 3 bases lay outside the gene matches. CDR3 bases: TGTGCCATCAGTGTGGGGGGGAGCGAGCAGTACTTC. This translates into CAISVGGSEQYF.

As concerns this clone: At one of its ends the junction is not consistent with the germline gene, which may arise from a read error. The chain couples TRBV27 to TRBJ2-5; 8 positions match TRBD2. Germline values: CDR1 MNHEY, CDR2 SMNVEV (reference sequence). The CDR3 spans 14 residues. In DNA, the CDR3 is TGTGCCAGCACTTTATCGGCCGGGGGGGGGACCCAGTACTTC. Its protein product is CASTLSAGGGTQYF.

The chain carries TRBV30 and TRBJ1-3; weak D call: TRBD1 (5 bases). This CDR3 has 13 amino acids. V dropped 0 bases and J dropped 6 bases, with 9 bases sitting between them. Germline CDR1 GTSNPN, CDR2 SVGIG (reference sequence). CDR3 residues: CAWSVGVENTIYF. CDR3 coding DNA: TGTGCCTGGAGTGTAGGGGTAGAAAACACCATATATTTT.

This sequence joins TRBV25-1 and TRBJ1-2, with 7 bases matching TRBD1. The CDR3 spans 13 residues. V dropped 4 bases and J dropped 8; count of bases not matched to a gene: 7. The V gene's germline CDR1 is MGHDK and CDR2 SYGVNS. The CDR3 sequence: CASSANRGRGYTF. CDR3 nucleotides: TGTGCCAGCAGTGCCAACAGGGGTAGAGGCTACACCTTC.

The chain recombines TRBV6-6 with TRBJ2-4; possibly TRBD1 for D (5 bases). The CDR3 is 16 amino acids. Germline CDR1 is MNHNY and CDR2 is SVGAGI (reference sequence). Trimming took 6 bases from V and 0 from J, leaving 15 bases between them. The DNA of the CDR3 is TGTGCCAGCAGCCCCGTTGACAGATTAGCCAAAAACATTCAGTACTTC. It encodes CASSPVDRLAKNIQYF.

This chain links TRBV5-4 with TRBJ2-5; tentatively, D is TRBD2 (5 bases). Germline loops: CDR1 SGHNT, CDR2 YYREEE (reference sequence). Trimming shortened V by 1 base and J by 5 bases, and 9 bases separated the two germline ends. The CDR3 covers 13 residues. CDR3 coding DNA: TGTGCCAGCAGCTTGCGGGGTTCGGAGACCCAGTACTTC. Translated: CASSLRGSETQYF.

The rearrangement links TRBV4-3 to TRBJ1-5; a possible D gene is TRBD1 (5 bases). The CDR3 sequence is 15 residues long. The germline V gene has CDR1 LGHNA and CDR2 YSLEER. Deletions cut 0 bases from V and 7 bases from J, with 13 bases between. The CDR3 region is CASSQDAGGGQPQHF. The CDR3 DNA follows: TGCGCCAGCAGCCAAGATGCCGGCGGGGGGCAGCCCCAGCATTTT.

This chain uses TRBV29-1 with TRBJ1-2, with 7 bases matching TRBD1. The V gene end was trimmed by 6 bases and the J gene end by 3 bases; junction bases not matched to a gene: 4. The CDR3 has 12 residues. The V gene's germline CDR1 is SQVTM and CDR2 ANQGSEA. DNA for the CDR3: TGCAGCGTCCACGGACAGGACTATGGCTACACCTTC. This encodes CSVHGQDYGYTF.

The chain uses TRBV2 and TRBJ1-5; tentative D call: TRBD1 (5 bases). Looked up from germline, CDR1 is SNHLY and CDR2 is FYNNEI. CDR3 length: 15 amino acids. The V end was cut by 0 bases, the J end by 7 bases, with 13 bases between. This chain's CDR3 is CASSEALSGQQPQHF. The CDR3 DNA reads as TGTGCCAGCAGTGAAGCGTTGTCAGGGCAACAGCCCCAGCATTTT.

The genes are TRBV6-1 and TRBJ2-5; 7 bases align to TRBD1. This CDR3 is 16 amino acids long. The junction had 10 bases not matched to a gene; V was cut back by 4 bases and J by 2 bases. CDR1 MNHNS and CDR2 SASEGT come from the germline V gene. CDR3: CASSGGRQGTQETQYF. Here the CDR3 DNA reads TGTGCCAGCAGTGGGGGGCGACAGGGAACTCAAGAGACCCAGTACTTC.

The chain has TRBV27 and TRBJ1-2; 9 bases fit TRBD1. V shed 3 bases and J 5 bases; nucleotides not matched to a gene: 4. The CDR3 is 14 residues long. In germline, CDR1 is MNHEY, CDR2 SMNVEV (reference sequence). The CDR3 coding sequence is TGTGCCAGCAGTTTTACCGGGACAGGGTATGGCTACACCTTC. Its translation: CASSFTGTGYGYTF.

J is TRBJ1-2 and V is TRBV6-5, with D perhaps matching TRBD1 (6 bases). This CDR3 comprises 12 residues. Germline assignment: CDR1 MNHEY and CDR2 SVGAGI. Trimming stripped 2 bases from V and 9 bases from J, with 10 bases between. The CDR3 coding sequence is TGTGCCAGCAGTTACGATACAGGGTGCTACACCTTC. Protein product: CASSYDTGCYTF.